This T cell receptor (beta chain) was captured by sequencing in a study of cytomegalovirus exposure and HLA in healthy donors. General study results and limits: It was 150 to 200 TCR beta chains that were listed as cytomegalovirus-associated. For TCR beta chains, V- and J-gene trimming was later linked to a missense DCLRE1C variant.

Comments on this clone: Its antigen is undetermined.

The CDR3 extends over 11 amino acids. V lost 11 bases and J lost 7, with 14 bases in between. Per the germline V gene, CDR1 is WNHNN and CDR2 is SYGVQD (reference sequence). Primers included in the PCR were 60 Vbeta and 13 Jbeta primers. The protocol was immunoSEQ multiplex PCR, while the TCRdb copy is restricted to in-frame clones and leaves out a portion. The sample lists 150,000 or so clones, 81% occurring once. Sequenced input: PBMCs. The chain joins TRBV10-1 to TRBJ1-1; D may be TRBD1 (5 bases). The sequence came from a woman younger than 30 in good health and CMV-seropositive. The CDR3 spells CARIKDSEAFF. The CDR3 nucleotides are TGCGCCCGTATCAAAGACAGTGAAGCTTTCTTT.